Listed below are T cell receptor beta chains from one sample, sequenced in a study of blood T cell repertoires in COVID-19. The protocol was immunoSEQ multiplex PCR, while the TCRdb copy is restricted to in-frame clones and leaves out a portion. The sample includes a few hundred thousand clones, just under 90% of them seen just once. Sequenced: peripheral blood. The receptor source for this set is a woman in her forties or fifties with COVID-19, enrolled during active disease. Both conserved end residues are part of each CDR3. The order of the fields is V gene, CDR3 protein.

>TRBV11-3
CASSQGLAGGTGELFF
>TRBV4-1
CASSQPGLNTEAFF
>TRBV5-4
CASSHGQPDGYTF
>TRBV6-2/TRBV6-3
CASSYSEDNQPQHF
>TRBV19
CASKDWGSTDTQYF
>TRBV5-4
CASSFERQGGGYTF
>TRBV27
CASSLYSGTNTGELFF
>TRBV6-2/TRBV6-3
CASTYGRQSATQYF
>TRBV30
CAWRQGNTGELFF
>TRBV27
CASSSRLAGAYEQYF
>TRBV6-5
CASRGRQGQETQYF
>TRBV21-1
CASSKDRVYEAFF
>TRBV24-1
CATRGTGDNQPQHF
>TRBV7-2
CASRSRLAGVYEQYF
>TRBV5-1
CASSTGLAGVLNEQFF
>TRBV29-1
CSVYVTGGRYTEAFF
>TRBV3-1/TRBV3-2
CASSQDGLAGGMGNQPQHF
>TRBV6-5
CASTYRDRGYSPLHF
>TRBV15
CATSNRPTVAGSYNEQFF
>TRBV27
CASREGTGGLGEQYF
>TRBV9
CASSVVAGTNTGELFF
>TRBV27
CASKLLGSSYNEQFF
>TRBV7-2
CASSTTPSRGTPDTQYF
>TRBV18
CASSPSEGGHQPQHF
>TRBV11-2
CASSLGSRGGTGELFF
>TRBV27
CASSSPGQGLNTEAFF
>TRBV7-9
CASSLVSGNYGYTF